A selection of T cell receptor beta chains follows, all from one sample in a study of T cell responses to AZD1222 COVID-19 vaccine. The protocol was immunoSEQ multiplex PCR, while the TCRdb copy is restricted to in-frame clones and leaves out a portion. The sample contains about 160,000 clones, around 93% of which appear only once. Sequenced here: peripheral blood, sampled on day 0 of AZD1222 vaccination. The receptors derive from an adult in good health. The CDR3 runs from the conserved cysteine through the conserved F or W. D genes are given only for firm matches. Only some rows state a clone size, as once, few, many or a class for expanded clones.

V gene	clone size	J gene	D gene	CDR3 DNA	CDR3 protein
TRBV10-3	.	TRBJ2-3	.	TGTGCCATCAGGGGGGACACAGATACGCAGTATTTT	CAIRGDTDTQYF
TRBV28	once	TRBJ1-4	TRBD1	TGTGCCAGCAGTTTAGCAGGGGGCAGTGAAAAACTGTTTTTT	CASSLAGGSEKLFF
TRBV9	.	TRBJ2-2	.	TGTGCCAGCAGCGTTGGAGGATCCGGGGAGCTGTTTTTT	CASSVGGSGELFF
TRBV4-1	.	TRBJ2-7	TRBD2	TGCGCCAGCAGCCACTTAGCGGCGGGAGGCCACTACGAGCAGTACTTC	CASSHLAAGGHYEQYF
TRBV20-1	.	TRBJ2-7	TRBD1	TGCAGTGCTAGTGTTCCGGGACAGGCCCCTTACGAGCAGTACTTC	CSASVPGQAPYEQYF
TRBV30	.	TRBJ1-1	TRBD1	TGTGCCTGGAAGCCGACAGGGCTGACCGAAGCTTTCTTT	CAWKPTGLTEAFF
TRBV2	.	TRBJ2-7	.	TGTGCCAGCAGGAGGGACTCCTGGGGGTACGAGCAGTACTTC	CASRRDSWGYEQYF
TRBV28	.	TRBJ1-5	.	TGTGCCAGCAGCGAAGTTGGGCAGCCCCAGCATTTT	CASSEVGQPQHF
TRBV5-4	.	TRBJ2-7	.	TGTGCCAGCAGCTCGGGGCCCTCCGAGCAGTACTTC	CASSSGPSEQYF
TRBV2	.	TRBJ1-5	.	TGTGCCAGCAGCCCTTCTGGAAATCAGCCCCAGCATTTT	CASSPSGNQPQHF
TRBV29-1	.	TRBJ1-1	TRBD1	TGCAGCGTTGTTAAGGGACAGACCACTGAAGCTTTCTTT	CSVVKGQTTEAFF
TRBV6-1	.	TRBJ1-5	TRBD1	TGTGCCAGCAGTGAACTAGGGGGCTGGAGCAATCAGCCCCAGCATTTT	CASSELGGWSNQPQHF
TRBV30	.	TRBJ1-1	.	TGTGCCTGGATGAACACTGAAGCTTTCTTT	CAWMNTEAFF
TRBV6-5	.	TRBJ1-6	.	TGTGCCAGCAGTTACGGGCAGTATGATTCACCCCTCCACTTT	CASSYGQYDSPLHF
TRBV5-1	.	TRBJ2-2	TRBD2	TGCGCCAGCAGCTTGTTACTAGCGGGAGGGAGCACCGGGGAGCTGTTTTTT	CASSLLLAGGSTGELFF
TRBV18	once	TRBJ1-3	.	TGTGCCAGCTCACTAATCAACCGGGGAAACACCATATATTTT	CASSLINRGNTIYF
TRBV2	.	TRBJ1-1	.	TGTGCCAGCAGAAGGGACGGTAAGAACACTGAAGCTTTCTTT	CASRRDGKNTEAFF
TRBV14	.	TRBJ1-2	TRBD1	TGTGCCAGCAGCCAAGATACAGGGGCGCGAATATATGGCTACACCTTC	CASSQDTGARIYGYTF
TRBV25-1	.	TRBJ1-1	TRBD1	TGTGCCAGCTCCGGGACAGCGAACACTGAAGCTTTCTTT	CASSGTANTEAFF
TRBV5-8	once	TRBJ2-1	.	TGTGCCAGCAGCTTGGCCGAGGAGGGACATTGGAATGAGCAGTTCTTC	CASSLAEEGHWNEQFF
TRBV27	.	TRBJ2-5	.	TGTGCCAGCAGTTTACCAGGGGTAGAGACCCAGTACTTC	CASSLPGVETQYF
TRBV24-1	once	TRBJ1-5	TRBD1	TGTGCCACCAGTCCGGGCAGGGGGCTTCAGCCCCAGCATTTT	CATSPGRGLQPQHF
TRBV7-2	.	TRBJ2-5	TRBD2	TGTGCCAGCAGCCCAGGGACTAGCGGGAGTGTGGGTTGGGAGACCCAGTACTTC	CASSPGTSGSVGWETQYF
TRBV4-3	.	TRBJ2-3	TRBD1	TGCGCCAGCAGCCGAGGCAGGGGGCGGAACACAGATACGCAGTATTTT	CASSRGRGRNTDTQYF
TRBV30	.	TRBJ1-1	.	TGTGCCTGGAGTGTACACAACGGCAACACTGAAGCTTTCTTT	CAWSVHNGNTEAFF
TRBV29-1	.	TRBJ1-1	.	TGCAGCGTTGAAATCTCGGGAACTGAAGCTTTCTTT	CSVEISGTEAFF
TRBV14	.	TRBJ2-7	.	TGTGCCAGCAGCCCCGGATCCTCCTACGAGCAGTACTTC	CASSPGSSYEQYF
TRBV7-3	.	TRBJ1-2	.	TGTGCCAGCAGCTTGGGGAACTATGGCTACACCTTC	CASSLGNYGYTF
TRBV11-2	few	TRBJ1-1	.	TGTGCCAGCAGAGGGGTGAAGGAAGCTTTCTTT	CASRGVKEAFF
TRBV18	.	TRBJ2-7	TRBD2	TGTGCCAGCCGGCCGCCGGGACTAGCGGCTACCTACGAGCAGTACTTC	CASRPPGLAATYEQYF
TRBV30	.	TRBJ1-3	.	TGTGCCTGGAGTTTCCCGGGCCTCTCTGGAAACACCATATATTTT	CAWSFPGLSGNTIYF
TRBV4-3	.	TRBJ1-6	.	TGCGCCAGCAGCCAAGGATCCGGGGGTGTACCCCTCCACTTT	CASSQGSGGVPLHF
TRBV6-5	.	TRBJ2-7	.	TGTGCCAGCAGTTACGTCGGAGGGGAGGACGAGCAGTACTTC	CASSYVGGEDEQYF
TRBV5-1	.	TRBJ2-5	.	TGCGCCAGCAGAACTACCCGGGAAGAGACCCAGTACTTC	CASRTTREETQYF
TRBV9	.	TRBJ2-4	.	TGTGCCAGCAGCGCGGGCGGCCTGGGGGACATTCAGTACTTC	CASSAGGLGDIQYF
TRBV14	.	TRBJ1-1	TRBD1	TGTGCCAGCAGCCAGCAACAGGGGGGGTATACTGAAGCTTTCTTT	CASSQQQGGYTEAFF
TRBV12-5	.	TRBJ1-2	.	TGTGCTAGTGGTTTGTGGGTTCGGGGGCGATATGGCTACACCTTC	CASGLWVRGRYGYTF
TRBV18	.	TRBJ2-3	TRBD2	TGTGCCAGCTCACTGAACGGACTAGACGCAGATACGCAGTATTTT	CASSLNGLDADTQYF
TRBV15	.	TRBJ2-5	TRBD2	TGTGCCACCAGCAGAGCTCGCGGACTAGTGACACGAGAGACCCAGTACTTC	CATSRARGLVTRETQYF
TRBV7-9	once	TRBJ2-7	.	TGTGCCGGGAGCTTGGGGGGCGAGCAGTACTTC	CAGSLGGEQYF